Here is one T cell receptor (beta chain) with its context. This specimen comes from a study of blood T cell repertoires in COVID-19. Looking at the study overall: Both acute and convalescent COVID-19 samples were obtained from the United States, Italy and Spain. Sources were T cells, B-cell-depleted T cells, or PBMCs; the material itself was cDNA or gDNA.

Profiling relied on immunoSEQ multiplex PCR, and the TCRdb table lists in-frame clones only, not all of them. Altogether fewer than 300,000 clones are present, around 88% being singletons, with the ten largest covering approximately 0.84%. Germline CDR1 reads SNHLY; CDR2 reads FYNNEI. V lost 7 bases and J lost 1, with 5 bases in between. The CDR3 runs to 11 residues. Sequenced material: peripheral blood. This receptor was obtained from a man aged 30 to 39 with acute or convalescent COVID-19. The V gene is TRBV2, the J gene TRBJ2-7; D remains unclear. The CDR3 coding sequence is TGTGCCAGCAAGGAGTCCTACGAGCAGTACTTC. The encoded protein is CASKESYEQYF.